What follows describes a single T cell receptor beta chain. Antigen unknown. Trimming pared 5 bases from V and 0 bases from J, leaving 13 bases between. This CDR3 has 15 residues. Germline V lookup: CDR1 MNHNS, CDR2 SASEGT. The data derive from a study of tumor-infiltrating lymphocytes in localized non-small cell lung cancer. As for the study in general: The cohort mixed smokers and never-smokers, several histologies, and some post-neoadjuvant-chemotherapy samples. Regarding the study as a whole: No link was found between tumor T-cell fraction and recurrence-free survival. TCRbeta sequencing showed higher T cell infiltration in tumors than uninvolved lung.

Sequencing used immunoSEQ multiplex PCR; TCRdb keeps in-frame clones, though not all of them. The top ten clones hold about 15% of a sample with 24,000 or so clones, 69% of them seen once. The TCR was taken from a human donor with non-small cell lung cancer. The rearrangement uses TRBV6-1 and TRBJ1-2, with a tentative D call TRBD1 (5 bases). Specimen: lung tumor tissue. The CDR3 loop reads CASSRNWGANYGYTF. CDR3 DNA: TGTGCCAGCAGTCGAAACTGGGGGGCTAACTATGGCTACACCTTC.